Reported below is one TCR beta chain. No antigen is known for it. Per-base qualities were not stored, and no clone one base away is much larger. In Seattle, one collaborating source enrolled patients while the infection was active and tracked those patients longitudinally over the course of disease. Each collaborating institution followed its own protocols to collect whole blood in K2EDTA tubes. For TCRbeta analysis, collaborator samples were shipped as frozen whole blood, as isolated PBMCs, or as DNA extracted from either sample type. At the junction V is shortened by 5 bases and J by 0 bases, with 11 bases in between. The germline V gene (reference sequence) yields PRHDT for CDR1 and FYEKMQ for CDR2. From the cysteine up to the phenylalanine, the CDR3 has a length of 15 residues. Only the CDR3 DNA is retained, 45 bases long and in frame from the first base. TCRbeta CDR3 regions were amplified from genomic DNA using the immunoSEQ Assay, a bias-controlled multiplex PCR. In the paper's pipeline: Nucleated cell counts per sample were estimated from amplification of reference gene primers within the assay. To quantify the absolute abundance of each unique TCRbeta CDR3 rearrangement, sequence reads were collapsed and filtered. Productive Simpson clonality was computed per sample as the square root of Simpson's diversity index over productive rearrangements. In its TCRdb copy, this immuneACCESS table keeps in-frame sequences only and misses some clones. Where compared with another copy, unresolved V genes explain less than half of these, and the others have no known cause. The D gene and trimming were derived from the DNA, and the V and J assignments and clone size from that table. Recorded for this sample are around 250,000 clones; around nine tenths of them occurred a single time. The ten largest clones capture approximately 10% of the sample.

This entry comes from a study of blood T cell repertoires in COVID-19 (TCRdb year 2020). Regarding the study in general: Collaborator samples came from the United States, Italy and Spain and covered acute and convalescent phases of COVID-19. The dataset comprised deeply sampled blood TCRbeta repertoires from subjects exposed to, actively infected with, or recovered from COVID-19. The prospective study material was composed of cDNA or gDNA derived from T cells, B-cell-depleted T cells, or PBMCs. The samples were drawn from two sources: the first 160 participants of the ongoing ImmuneRACE study, and approximately 1,300 subjects contributed by 6 global collaborators. A freely available public database, intended as a resource for researchers studying the immune response to SARS-CoV-2, is where the repertoires were released. Sample metadata almost always included a de-identified subject ID, COVID-19 status, age in years and sex. Where HLA class I and class II types were available, the types were taken from metadata supplied by the sample provider, not from assay-based typing. Paper-wide results and their limitations: How much clinical and demographic metadata was included differed by source and by participant, and the metadata was provided uncurated.

Sample: peripheral blood. The chain employs TRBV13 and TRBJ1-3; the D gene is perhaps TRBD1, on 5 matching bases. The clonotype was recovered from a woman aged 70 to 79 with COVID-19, enrolled during active disease. This receptor has the CDR3 CASSPGGFSGNTIYF. The nucleotide sequence reads as follows: TGTGCCAGCAGCCCGGGGGGATTCTCTGGAAACACCATATATTTT.